This TCR beta chain was captured by sequencing in a study of cytomegalovirus exposure and HLA in healthy donors. Overall study results and limits: Cytomegalovirus association was assigned to approximately 160 TCR beta chains. Reports described diagnosis of cytomegalovirus status by the classifier as highly specific and sensitive. Across donors, most TCRs were seen rarely, yet some public ones were widespread.

The CDR3 sequence is 16 residues long. Trimming shortened V by 1 base and J by 6 bases, and 18 bases separated the two germline ends. The V gene's germline CDR1 is SGHAT and CDR2 FQNNGV. Details on this clone: Its antigen is still unknown.

Profiling relied on immunoSEQ multiplex PCR, and the TCRdb table lists in-frame clones only, not all of them. The sample contains 55,000 to 80,000 clones, around 96% of which appear only once. This clonotype was obtained from a man between 18 and 29 years old in good health and CMV-seronegative. Sequencing was performed on PBMCs. V usage is TRBV11-2 and J usage is TRBJ1-2; tentatively, D is TRBD1 (5 bases). The CDR3 region is CASSLAPPGREDGYTF. CDR3 coding DNA: TGTGCCAGCAGCTTAGCACCCCCTGGCAGGGAAGATGGCTACACCTTC.